Presented here are 8 T cell receptor beta chains from one specimen sequenced in a study of OX40 agonist ivuxolimab in advanced cancers. Produced via immunoSEQ multiplex PCR; TCRdb's table is partial and in-frame only. Of about 52,000 clones in the sample, 85% to 90% are singletons; the top ten hold 6.7%. The sequenced sample was CD4+ or CD8+ T cells sorted from blood, obtained in a trial of the OX40 agonist ivuxolimab. These receptors all come from an adult with an advanced solid tumor such as melanoma, head and neck, liver or kidney cancer.

In its sample, this clone was seen a few times. The chain recombines TRBV6-5 with TRBJ1-3; TRBD1 matches at 8 bases. CDR1 is MNHEY and CDR2 is SVGAGI in the germline V gene. The V gene end was trimmed by 2 bases and the J gene end by 4 bases; junction bases not matched to a gene: 4. This CDR3 contains 15 residues. CDR3 amino acids: CASSYTQGAGNTIYF. For the CDR3, the DNA is TGTGCCAGCAGTTACACGCAGGGGGCGGGAAACACCATATATTTT.

A few counts support this clone. The genes are TRBV7-7 and TRBJ2-5; the match to TRBD2 covers 14 bases. Germline assignment: CDR1 SSHAT and CDR2 FNYEAQ (reference sequence). The V segment lost 3 bases and the J segment 0 bases; nucleotides outside the gene matches: 3. This CDR3 has 17 amino acids. The CDR3 DNA is TGTGCCAGCAGCTTCGAGGGACTAGCGGGGGACCAAGAGACCCAGTACTTC. Translating it yields CASSFEGLAGDQETQYF.

CDR3 sequence reads: CASSVGGSAGANVLTF. CDR3 nucleotides: TGTGCCAGCAGCGTAGGGGGGAGCGCTGGGGCCAACGTCCTGACTTTC. The chain is built from TRBV9 and TRBJ2-6; the D gene could be TRBD1 or TRBD2 (5 bases each). This CDR3 is built from 16 residues. The ends were cut back, 0 bases at V and 2 bases at J, with 9 bases in the middle. Per the germline V gene, CDR1 is SGDLS and CDR2 is YYNGEE. The entire variable domain, with the rest obtained from reference TRBV9 and TRBJ2-6, is as follows: DSGVTQTPKHLITATGQRVTLRCSPRSGDLSVYWYQQSLDQGLQFLIQYYNGEERAKGNILERFSAQQFPDLHSELNLSSLELGDSALYFCASSVGGSAGANVLTFGAGSRLTVL.

J is TRBJ1-1 and V is TRBV25-1; no clear D gene. CDR1 is MGHDK, CDR2 SYGVNS, per germline. The CDR3 length is 12 residues. V lost 3 bases and J 10 bases, leaving 12 bases between the germline ends. The CDR3 loop reads CASSDRATSAFF. The CDR3 DNA reads TGTGCCAGCAGTGACCGAGCAACTTCAGCTTTCTTT.

The chain couples TRBV28 to TRBJ1-3; 8 bases align to TRBD1. With 4 bases clipped from V and 3 bases from J, the junction kept 2 bases outside the gene matches. The CDR3 covers 14 residues. CDR1 MDHEN and CDR2 SYDVKM come from the germline V gene. The CDR3 DNA reads as TGTGCCAGCAGTTGGACAGGGATTGGAAACACCATATATTTT. Protein product: CASSWTGIGNTIYF. Variable domain in full (rest from reference TRBV28 and TRBJ1-3): DVKVTQSSRYLVKRTGEKVFLECVQDMDHENMFWYRQDPGLGLRLIYFSYDVKMKEKGDIPEGYSVSREKKERFSLILESASTNQTSMYLCASSWTGIGNTIYFGEGSWLTVV.

This chain connects TRBV6-5 to TRBJ1-5; 7 nucleotides align to TRBD1. The CDR3 length is 15 residues. Germline CDR1 is MNHEY and CDR2 is SVGAGI. Unmatched junction bases numbered 10, after V lost 6 bases and J lost 5 bases. Here the CDR3 reads CASSLGDRADQPQHF. As DNA, the CDR3 is TGTGCCAGCAGCCTAGGAGACAGGGCTGATCAGCCCCAGCATTTT.

The chain has TRBV19 and TRBJ2-1; D call uncertain. CDR3 length: 15 residues. The V gene lost 2 bases and the J gene lost 7 bases, with 15 bases spanning the gap. The germline V gene has CDR1 LNHDA and CDR2 SQIVND (reference sequence). The CDR3 bases are TGTGCCAGTAGTATACCGGGCGGAGACCTTAATGAGCAGTTCTTC. This codes for CASSIPGGDLNEQFF.

This sequence joins TRBV19 and TRBJ1-1; no reliable D call. Per germline, CDR1 LNHDA and CDR2 SQIVND (reference sequence). Trimming stripped 8 bases from V and 3 bases from J, with 16 bases between. The CDR3 spans 14 residues. The CDR3 DNA follows: TGTGCCAGTCGAAGGACGGGCCTTCACACTGAAGCTTTCTTT. Its translation: CASRRTGLHTEAFF. The entire variable domain, with the rest obtained from reference TRBV19 and TRBJ1-1, is as follows: DGGITQSPKYLFRKEGQNVTLSCEQNLNHDAMYWYRQDPGQGLRLIYYSQIVNDFQKGDIAEGYSVSREKKESFPLTVTSAQKNPTAFYLCASRRTGLHTEAFFGQGTRLTVV.